This paragraph reports one TCR beta chain. This specimen comes from a study of cytomegalovirus exposure and HLA in healthy donors. PCR was performed using 60 Vbeta and 13 Jbeta primers. Only in-frame clones appear in the TCRdb table, and some are missing; sequencing was by immunoSEQ multiplex PCR. Of over 150,000 clones in the sample, over 65% were seen once. The CDR3 has 16 amino acids. Germline CDR1 SGHTA, CDR2 FQGNSA. V was pared by 6 bases and J by 0 bases, with 17 bases between. The material sequenced was PBMCs. V usage is TRBV7-2 and J usage is TRBJ1-1; perhaps TRBD1 as D (6 bases). The sequence derives from a woman between 40 and 50 years old in good health and CMV-seropositive. The CDR3 DNA is TGTGCCAGCAGGACGCAGGGACACTTGATGAACACTGAAGCTTTCTTT. It yields the protein CASRTQGHLMNTEAFF.